This is a list of T cell receptor beta chains from one sample in a study of OX40 agonist ivuxolimab in advanced cancers. Using immunoSEQ multiplex PCR, the repertoire was profiled, and TCRdb retains in-frame clones only, with some absent. The data show about 45,000 clones, with around 85% seen just once and 0.3% to 0.4% held by the top ten. The source material was CD4+ or CD8+ T cells sorted from blood, sampled in a trial of the OX40 agonist ivuxolimab. All receptors come from an adult with an advanced solid tumor such as melanoma, head and neck, liver or kidney cancer. CDR3s include the opening cysteine and the closing phenylalanine or tryptophan. A D gene is named only where the DNA matches it firmly.

CDR3 protein: CASSEKWVAAGGTEAFF; CDR3 DNA: TGTGCCAGCAGTGAAAAGTGGGTGGCAGCCGGAGGGACTGAAGCTTTCTTT; CDR3 length: 17; J gene: TRBJ1-1; V gene: TRBV6-1; D gene: NA
CDR3 protein: CASSPGLAGAETQYF; CDR3 DNA: TGTGCCAGCAGCCCCGGACTAGCGGGAGCCGAGACCCAGTACTTC; CDR3 length: 15; J gene: TRBJ2-5; V gene: TRBV27; D gene: TRBD2
CDR3 protein: CASSVGGMNTEAFF; CDR3 DNA: TGTGCCAGCAGCGTGGGGGGGATGAACACTGAAGCTTTCTTT; CDR3 length: 14; J gene: TRBJ1-1; V gene: TRBV9; D gene: NA
CDR3 protein: CAISAGESYNEQFF; CDR3 DNA: TGTGCCATCTCGGCGGGAGAGTCCTACAATGAGCAGTTCTTC; CDR3 length: 14; J gene: TRBJ2-1; V gene: TRBV10-3; D gene: TRBD2
CDR3 protein: CASSIGGQQQGPGYTF; CDR3 DNA: TGTGCCAGTAGTATAGGAGGCCAACAACAGGGGCCCGGCTACACCTTC; CDR3 length: 16; J gene: TRBJ1-2; V gene: TRBV19; D gene: TRBD1
CDR3 protein: CASSFTGSHYEQYF; CDR3 DNA: TGTGCCAGCAGCTTTACCGGGAGTCACTACGAGCAGTACTTC; CDR3 length: 14; J gene: TRBJ2-7; V gene: TRBV5-4; D gene: NA
CDR3 protein: CASSSVRARGYTF; CDR3 DNA: TGTGCCAGCAGTTCCGTTCGGGCGCGAGGCTACACCTTC; CDR3 length: 13; J gene: TRBJ1-2; V gene: TRBV28; D gene: NA
CDR3 protein: CASSRAGDKGYEQYF; CDR3 DNA: TGTGCCAGCTCACGGGCCGGGGACAAAGGGTACGAGCAGTACTTC; CDR3 length: 15; J gene: TRBJ2-7; V gene: TRBV18; D gene: NA
CDR3 protein: CASSSGQGGHEQYF; CDR3 DNA: TGTGCCAGCAGCTCAGGACAGGGTGGTCACGAGCAGTACTTC; CDR3 length: 14; J gene: TRBJ2-7; V gene: TRBV7-9; D gene: TRBD1
CDR3 protein: CSVQGVYNEQFF; CDR3 DNA: TGCAGCGTTCAGGGGGTTTACAATGAGCAGTTCTTC; CDR3 length: 12; J gene: TRBJ2-1; V gene: TRBV29-1; D gene: TRBD1
CDR3 protein: CASRPLVTIGYTF; CDR3 DNA: TGTGCCAGCAGACCCTTGGTCACGATTGGCTACACCTTC; CDR3 length: 13; J gene: TRBJ1-2; V gene: TRBV7-2; D gene: NA
CDR3 protein: CASSLGWVNEQFF; CDR3 DNA: TGTGCCAGCAGTCTGGGTTGGGTCAATGAGCAGTTCTTC; CDR3 length: 13; J gene: TRBJ2-1; V gene: TRBV6-1; D gene: NA
CDR3 protein: CAISVGAQETQYF; CDR3 DNA: TGTGCCATCAGTGTCGGGGCCCAAGAGACCCAGTACTTC; CDR3 length: 13; J gene: TRBJ2-5; V gene: TRBV10-3; D gene: NA
CDR3 protein: CASSYESIQYF; CDR3 DNA: TGTGCCAGCAGTTACGAGTCTATCCAGTACTTC; CDR3 length: 11; J gene: TRBJ2-5; V gene: TRBV6-5; D gene: NA
CDR3 protein: CASSASPNTGELFF; CDR3 DNA: TGCGCCAGCTCGGCAAGCCCGAACACCGGGGAGCTGTTTTTT; CDR3 length: 14; J gene: TRBJ2-2; V gene: TRBV10-2; D gene: NA
CDR3 protein: CASSLQRGSNEQFF; CDR3 DNA: TGTGCCAGCAGCTTACAGCGGGGTAGCAATGAGCAGTTCTTC; CDR3 length: 14; J gene: TRBJ2-1; V gene: TRBV7-2; D gene: TRBD2
CDR3 protein: CASSLRGPSEAFF; CDR3 DNA: TGTGCCAGCTCTCTCAGGGGACCCAGTGAAGCTTTCTTT; CDR3 length: 13; J gene: TRBJ1-1; V gene: TRBV2; D gene: NA
CDR3 protein: CSAWDPQSNEQFF; CDR3 DNA: TGCAGCGCTTGGGACCCACAATCGAATGAGCAGTTCTTC; CDR3 length: 13; J gene: TRBJ2-1; V gene: TRBV29-1; D gene: NA
CDR3 protein: CASSLGAVNTEAFF; CDR3 DNA: TGTGCCAGCAGCTTGGGGGCGGTGAACACTGAAGCTTTCTTT; CDR3 length: 14; J gene: TRBJ1-1; V gene: TRBV11-2; D gene: NA
CDR3 protein: CAISEQGAYSNQPQHF; CDR3 DNA: TGTGCCATCAGTGAACAGGGGGCCTATAGCAATCAGCCCCAGCATTTT; CDR3 length: 16; J gene: TRBJ1-5; V gene: TRBV10-3; D gene: TRBD1
CDR3 protein: CASTNGGEGNTIYF; CDR3 DNA: TGTGCCAGCACCAACGGGGGTGAAGGAAACACCATATATTTT; CDR3 length: 14; J gene: TRBJ1-3; V gene: TRBV7-2; D gene: NA
CDR3 protein: CATSRDFGRADNEQFF; CDR3 DNA: TGTGCCACCAGCAGAGATTTTGGGCGGGCCGACAATGAGCAGTTCTTC; CDR3 length: 16; J gene: TRBJ2-1; V gene: TRBV15; D gene: NA
CDR3 protein: CASSDRGPETQYF; CDR3 DNA: TGTGCCAGCAGCGATAGGGGGCCTGAGACCCAGTACTTC; CDR3 length: 13; J gene: TRBJ2-5; V gene: TRBV9; D gene: TRBD1
CDR3 protein: CASSPARETNYNEQFF; CDR3 DNA: TGCGCCAGCAGCCCGGCGAGGGAGACTAACTACAATGAGCAGTTCTTC; CDR3 length: 16; J gene: TRBJ2-1; V gene: TRBV5-1; D gene: NA
CDR3 protein: CASSLMKGAGYTF; CDR3 DNA: TGTGCCAGCAGCTTAATGAAGGGGGCTGGCTACACCTTC; CDR3 length: 13; J gene: TRBJ1-2; V gene: TRBV7-3; D gene: TRBD1
CDR3 protein: CASSIDTTANEAFF; CDR3 DNA: TGTGCCAGTAGTATAGATACGACAGCGAATGAAGCTTTCTTT; CDR3 length: 14; J gene: TRBJ1-1; V gene: TRBV19; D gene: NA
CDR3 protein: CASSHPDQTQYF; CDR3 DNA: TGTGCCAGCAGTCACCCGGACCAGACCCAGTACTTC; CDR3 length: 12; J gene: TRBJ2-5; V gene: TRBV6-9; D gene: NA
CDR3 protein: CASSLDRYEAFF; CDR3 DNA: TGTGCCAGCAGCCTCGACAGATATGAAGCTTTCTTT; CDR3 length: 12; J gene: TRBJ1-1; V gene: TRBV6-9; D gene: NA
CDR3 protein: CASSQRGATDTQYF; CDR3 DNA: TGCGCCAGCAGCCAGCGGGGGGCCACAGATACGCAGTATTTT; CDR3 length: 14; J gene: TRBJ2-3; V gene: TRBV10-2; D gene: TRBD2